This T cell receptor (beta chain) was captured by sequencing in a study of T cells in Graves' hyperthyroidism and ophthalmopathy. V gave up 3 bases and J gave up 10 bases, with 15 bases separating them. The V gene's germline CDR1 is MGHRA and CDR2 YSYEKL. There are 13 residues in the CDR3. This clonotype has ten or more counts. Using RNA transcripts as the source, TCR beta CDR3 regions were amplified. In the first-round RT-PCR of the TCR CDR3, the HTBI primer set was used. MiXCR, applied by TCRdb to the multiplex PCR reads, yields one record per CDR3 protein. The sample includes 350,000 to 400,000 distinct CDR3 sequences, about 19% of them seen just once.

This TCR was recovered from a woman aged 18-29 years with Graves' hyperthyroidism. This chain connects TRBV4-1 to TRBJ1-1; a weak D match, TRBD1 (5 bases). Sequencing was carried out using blood. Here the CDR3 reads CASSQGDGRIAFF. The CDR3 DNA is TGCGCCAGCAGCCAGGGGGACGGACGCATAGCTTTCTTT.